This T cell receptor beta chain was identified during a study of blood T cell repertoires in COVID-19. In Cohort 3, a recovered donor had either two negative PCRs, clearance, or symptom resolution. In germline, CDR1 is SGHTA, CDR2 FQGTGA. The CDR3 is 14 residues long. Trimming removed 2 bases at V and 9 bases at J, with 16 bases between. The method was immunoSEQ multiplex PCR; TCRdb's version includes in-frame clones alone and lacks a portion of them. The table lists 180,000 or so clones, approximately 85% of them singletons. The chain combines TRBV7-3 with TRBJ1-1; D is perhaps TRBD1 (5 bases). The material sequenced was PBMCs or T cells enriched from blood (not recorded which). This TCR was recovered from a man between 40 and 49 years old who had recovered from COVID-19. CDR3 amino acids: CASSLGGLGAKAFF. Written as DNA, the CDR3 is TGTGCCAGCAGCTTAGGGGGACTGGGCGCAAAAGCTTTCTTT.